This TCR beta chain came from a study of CXCR3-negative and CXCR3-positive naive CD8 T cells. As to this clonotype: Its antigen is as yet unknown.

Carrying UMI labels, the TRB cDNA libraries were prepared through 5' RACE. TCRdb reprocessed the 5' RACE reads and stores each CDR3 protein as one record, lacking DNA. Reported are 50,000 to 65,000 distinct CDR3 sequences; the ten largest clones contain approximately 4.5%. Germline lookup yields CDR1 SEHNR and CDR2 FQNEAQ (reference sequence). This CDR3 is 14 amino acids long. Study-wide points: Researchers reported similar TRBV-TRBJ usage in naive CXCR3-negative and CXCR3-positive cells, though memory differed.

The chain employs TRBV7-9 and TRBJ2-7; as DNA is missing, the TRBD1 call by TCRdb cannot be tested. Sequenced input: naive CXCR3- CD8+ T cells from blood. Subset specified: CD45RO-CCR7+CD27+CD95- naive CD8+ T cells lacking CXCR3 (TNR3-). The receptor was isolated from a human donor in good health. Some clones in this sample may be carry-over from other donors' samples. CDR3 sequence: CASSLVGTGYEQYF.